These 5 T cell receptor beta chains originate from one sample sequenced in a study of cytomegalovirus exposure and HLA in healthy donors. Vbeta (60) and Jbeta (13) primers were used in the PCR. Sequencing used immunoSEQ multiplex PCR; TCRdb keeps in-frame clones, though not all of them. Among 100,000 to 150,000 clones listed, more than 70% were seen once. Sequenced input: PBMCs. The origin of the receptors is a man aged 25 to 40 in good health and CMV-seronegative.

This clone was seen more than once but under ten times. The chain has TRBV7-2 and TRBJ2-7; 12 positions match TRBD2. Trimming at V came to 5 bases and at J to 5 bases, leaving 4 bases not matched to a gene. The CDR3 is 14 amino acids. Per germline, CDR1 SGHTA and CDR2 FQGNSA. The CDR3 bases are TGTGCCAGCAGCGACCGGACTAGCGGGGACGAGCAGTACTTC. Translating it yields CASSDRTSGDEQYF. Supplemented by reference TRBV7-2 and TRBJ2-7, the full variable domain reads GAGVSQSPSNKVTEKGKDVELRCDPISGHTALYWYRQSLGQGLEFLIYFQGNSAPDKSGLPSDRFSAERTGGSVSTLTIQRTQQEDSAVYLCASSDRTSGDEQYFGPGTRLTVT.

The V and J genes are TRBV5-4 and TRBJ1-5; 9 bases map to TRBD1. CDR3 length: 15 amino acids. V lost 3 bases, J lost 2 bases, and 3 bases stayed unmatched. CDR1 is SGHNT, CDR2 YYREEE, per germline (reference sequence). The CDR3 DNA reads TGTGCCAGCAGCTCACAGGGGGCGGGCAATCAGCCCCAGCATTTT. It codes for CASSSQGAGNQPQHF.

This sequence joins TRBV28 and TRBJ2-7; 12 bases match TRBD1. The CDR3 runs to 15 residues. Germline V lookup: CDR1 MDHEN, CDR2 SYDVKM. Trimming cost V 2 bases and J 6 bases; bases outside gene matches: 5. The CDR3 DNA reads TGTGCCAGCAGTTTAGCAGGGACAGGGGGCTTCGAGCAGTACTTC. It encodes CASSLAGTGGFEQYF.

CDR3 nucleotide sequence: TGTGCCAGCAGTCCGCGCGGCAGGGGTAACTATGGCTACACCTTC. Amino acids: CASSPRGRGNYGYTF. The chain couples TRBV28 to TRBJ1-2, with a tentative D call TRBD1 (6 bases). V was cut by 5 bases and J by 1 base, with 14 bases left in between. The germline gives CDR1 MDHEN, CDR2 SYDVKM. CDR3 length: 15 residues.

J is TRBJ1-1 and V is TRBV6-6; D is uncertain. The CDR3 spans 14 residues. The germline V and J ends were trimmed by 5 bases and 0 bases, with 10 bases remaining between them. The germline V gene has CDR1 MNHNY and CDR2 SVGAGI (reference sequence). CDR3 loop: CASSIIAMNTEAFF. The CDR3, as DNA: TGTGCCAGCAGTATAATAGCAATGAACACTGAAGCTTTCTTT.